This section outlines one T cell receptor beta chain sequence together with its context. Per the original methods: Estimated nucleated cell counts came from reference gene primer amplification. Produced via immunoSEQ multiplex PCR; TCRdb's table is partial and in-frame only. The V and J calls and clone size are taken from that table; D and trimming were inferred from the DNA. In the table there are some 360,000 clones, roughly 90% of which are singletons. The ends lost 0 bases at V and 4 bases at J; junction bases unmatched: 3. Germline V gives CDR1 SGHRS, CDR2 YFSETQ. The CDR3 covers 15 residues. The sample is drawn from a study of blood T cell repertoires in COVID-19. Across the study: COVID-19 samples from acute and convalescent phases originated in the United States, Italy and Spain.

People in the exposed group encountered a COVID-19 case within 2 weeks before entering the study. What was sequenced was PBMCs or T cells enriched from blood (not recorded which). This TCR came from a woman aged 25 to 39 who had been exposed to COVID-19. The V gene is TRBV5-1, the J gene TRBJ2-3; 9 nucleotides align to TRBD1. The CDR3 reads CASSLDTGGPDTQYF. DNA of the CDR3: TGCGCCAGCAGCTTGGATACAGGGGGCCCAGATACGCAGTATTTT.